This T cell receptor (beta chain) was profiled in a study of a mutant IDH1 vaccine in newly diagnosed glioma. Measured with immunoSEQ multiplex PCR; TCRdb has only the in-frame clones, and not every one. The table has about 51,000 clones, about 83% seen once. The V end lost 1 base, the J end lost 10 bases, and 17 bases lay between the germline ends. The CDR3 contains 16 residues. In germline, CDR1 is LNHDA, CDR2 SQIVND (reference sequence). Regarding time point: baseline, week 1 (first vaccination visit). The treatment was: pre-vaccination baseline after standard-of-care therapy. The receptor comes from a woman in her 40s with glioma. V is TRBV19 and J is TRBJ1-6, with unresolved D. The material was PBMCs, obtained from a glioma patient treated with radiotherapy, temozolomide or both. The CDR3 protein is CASSIAVRMRESPLHF. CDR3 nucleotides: TGTGCCAGTAGTATAGCGGTCAGGATGCGGGAATCACCCCTCCACTTT.